A selection of T cell receptor beta chains follows, all from one sample in a study of blood T cell repertoires in COVID-19. Generated by immunoSEQ multiplex PCR, the TCRdb table keeps only in-frame clones and is missing some. In the table there are some 150,000 clones, 84% of which are singletons. The sequencing input was peripheral blood. The receptors originated from a human donor with acute or convalescent COVID-19. The donor label of this sample is uncertain. CDR3s include the opening cysteine and the closing phenylalanine or tryptophan. Fields, in order: D gene, J gene, clone size, V gene, CDR3 protein, CDR3 DNA. A D gene is named only where the DNA matches it firmly. The size entry is marked missing in some rows and otherwise reads once, few, many or a size class.

>-|TRBJ1-2|-|TRBV25-1
CASSEYLEPSGYTF
TGTGCCAGCAGTGAATATCTCGAGCCTAGTGGCTACACCTTC
>TRBD2|TRBJ2-7|-|TRBV30
CACRGGELEQYF
TGTGCCTGCCGGGGGGGAGAGCTCGAGCAGTACTTC
>-|TRBJ1-1|-|TRBV18
CASSEARRYRDWNTEAFF
TGTGCCAGCTCAGAAGCCAGACGTTACAGGGATTGGAACACTGAAGCTTTCTTT
>-|TRBJ2-7|once|TRBV7-2
CASSSRTQGGPYEQYF
TGTGCCAGCAGCTCAAGGACCCAGGGAGGACCTTACGAGCAGTACTTC
>TRBD1|TRBJ1-2|-|TRBV19
CASTLVQGAANYGYTF
TGTGCCAGTACCCTCGTACAGGGGGCAGCTAACTATGGCTACACCTTC
>-|TRBJ2-7|-|TRBV5-4
CASSLVGGEQYF
TGTGCCAGCAGCTTGGTGGGGGGCGAGCAGTACTTC
>-|TRBJ2-7|-|TRBV29-1
CSVGAGDNYEQYF
TGCAGCGTTGGGGCAGGGGACAACTACGAGCAGTACTTC
>-|TRBJ1-5|-|TRBV6-1
CASSDPAYNQPQHF
TGTGCCAGCAGTGACCCCGCCTACAATCAGCCCCAGCATTTT
>TRBD1|TRBJ1-6|-|TRBV29-1
CSVGQGARRNSPLHF
TGCAGCGTTGGGCAGGGGGCTCGGAGGAATTCACCCCTCCACTTT
>-|TRBJ2-2|-|TRBV28
CASSSYLTSYANTGELFF
TGTGCCAGCAGTTCGTACCTGACATCCTACGCGAACACCGGGGAGCTGTTTTTT
>-|TRBJ1-3|-|TRBV6-2/TRBV6-3
CASSYEGRGGNTIYF
TGTGCCAGCAGTTACGAGGGCCGTGGCGGAAACACCATATATTTT
>-|TRBJ1-2|once|TRBV2
CASKQRGGMSGYTF
TGTGCCAGCAAGCAGAGGGGGGGAATGTCTGGCTACACCTTC
>-|TRBJ2-7|-|TRBV30
CAWSVEGFRQYF
TGTGCCTGGAGTGTAGAGGGTTTCAGGCAGTACTTC
>TRBD1|TRBJ1-3|-|TRBV5-1
CASSWDSSPLGNTIYF
TGCGCCAGCAGCTGGGACAGTTCCCCTCTTGGAAACACCATATATTTT
>TRBD2|TRBJ2-7|-|TRBV28
CASRGGGSEQYF
TGTGCCAGCAGGGGGGGAGGGAGCGAGCAGTACTTC
>TRBD1|TRBJ1-1|once|TRBV5-1
CASSKGQGPTEAFF
TGCGCCAGCAGCAAGGGACAGGGACCCACTGAAGCTTTCTTT
>TRBD1|TRBJ1-5|-|TRBV28
CASSLFPGTGGNQPQHF
TGTGCCAGCAGTTTATTCCCCGGGACAGGGGGGAATCAGCCCCAGCATTTT
>TRBD2|TRBJ2-5|-|TRBV6-5
CASSYSASGGPHHF
TGTGCCAGCAGTTACTCGGCGAGCGGGGGGCCGCACCACTTC